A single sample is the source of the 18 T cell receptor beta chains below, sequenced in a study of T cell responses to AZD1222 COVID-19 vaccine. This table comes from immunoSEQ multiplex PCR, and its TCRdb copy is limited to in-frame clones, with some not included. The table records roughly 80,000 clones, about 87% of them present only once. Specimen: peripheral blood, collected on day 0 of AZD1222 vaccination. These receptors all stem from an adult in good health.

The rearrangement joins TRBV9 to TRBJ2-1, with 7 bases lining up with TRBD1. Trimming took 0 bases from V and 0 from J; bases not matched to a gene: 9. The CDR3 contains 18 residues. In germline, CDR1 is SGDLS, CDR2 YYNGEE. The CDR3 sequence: CASSVEGQRYSSYNEQFF. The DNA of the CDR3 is TGTGCCAGCAGCGTAGAGGGACAGCGCTATAGCTCCTACAATGAGCAGTTCTTC.

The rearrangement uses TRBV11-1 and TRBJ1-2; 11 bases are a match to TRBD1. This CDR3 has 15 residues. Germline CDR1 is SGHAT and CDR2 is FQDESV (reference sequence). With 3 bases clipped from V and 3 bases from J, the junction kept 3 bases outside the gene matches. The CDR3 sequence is CASSLGQGEYYGYTF. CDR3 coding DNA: TGTGCCAGCAGCTTGGGACAGGGGGAGTACTATGGCTACACCTTC.

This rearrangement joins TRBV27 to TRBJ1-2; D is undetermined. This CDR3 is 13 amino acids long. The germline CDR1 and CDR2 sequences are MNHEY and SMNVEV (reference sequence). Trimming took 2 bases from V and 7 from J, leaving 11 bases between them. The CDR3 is CASSLVAGFGYTF. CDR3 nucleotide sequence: TGTGCCAGCAGTTTAGTCGCTGGGTTTGGCTACACCTTC.

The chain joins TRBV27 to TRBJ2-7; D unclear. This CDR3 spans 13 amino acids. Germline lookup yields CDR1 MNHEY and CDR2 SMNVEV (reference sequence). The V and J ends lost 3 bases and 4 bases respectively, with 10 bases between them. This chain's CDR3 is CASSLHGAYEQYF. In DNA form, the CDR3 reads TGTGCCAGCAGTTTGCACGGAGCGTACGAGCAGTACTTC.

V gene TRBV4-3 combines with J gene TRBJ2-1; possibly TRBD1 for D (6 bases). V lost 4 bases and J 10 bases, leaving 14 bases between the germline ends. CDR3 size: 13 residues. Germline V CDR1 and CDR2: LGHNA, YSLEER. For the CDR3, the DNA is TGCGCCAGCAGCCGCTCGGACAGTCGCGAGCAGTTCTTC. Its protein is CASSRSDSREQFF.

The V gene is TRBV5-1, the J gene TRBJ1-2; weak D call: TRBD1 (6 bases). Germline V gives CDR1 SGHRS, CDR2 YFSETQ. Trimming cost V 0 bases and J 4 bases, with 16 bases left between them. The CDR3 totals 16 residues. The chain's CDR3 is CASSLGWGPQIYGYTF. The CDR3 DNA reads TGCGCCAGCAGCTTGGGATGGGGGCCGCAAATCTATGGCTACACCTTC.

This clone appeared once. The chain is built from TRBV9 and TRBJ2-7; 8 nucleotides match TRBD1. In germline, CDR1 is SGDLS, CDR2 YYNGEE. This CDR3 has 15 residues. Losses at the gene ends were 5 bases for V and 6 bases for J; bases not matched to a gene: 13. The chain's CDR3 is CASSETGDPYGEQYF. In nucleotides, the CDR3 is TGTGCCAGCAGTGAGACAGGGGATCCTTATGGCGAGCAGTACTTC.

CDR3 nucleotide sequence: TGTGCCAGCAGCTTAGCGTTCGGAAGGCATCAGCCCCAGCATTTT. Its translation is CASSLAFGRHQPQHF. The chain is built from TRBV7-9 and TRBJ1-5, with D unclear. Trimming removed 0 bases at V and 5 bases at J, with 11 bases between. Germline V gene data show CDR1 as SEHNR and CDR2 as FQNEAQ (reference sequence). This CDR3 has 15 amino acids.

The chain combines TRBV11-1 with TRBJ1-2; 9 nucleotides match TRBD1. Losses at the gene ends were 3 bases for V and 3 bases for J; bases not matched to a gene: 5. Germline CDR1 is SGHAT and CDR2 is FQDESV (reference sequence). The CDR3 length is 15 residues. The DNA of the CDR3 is TGTGCCAGCAGCTTCAACAGGGGGCTATACTATGGCTACACCTTC. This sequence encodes CASSFNRGLYYGYTF.

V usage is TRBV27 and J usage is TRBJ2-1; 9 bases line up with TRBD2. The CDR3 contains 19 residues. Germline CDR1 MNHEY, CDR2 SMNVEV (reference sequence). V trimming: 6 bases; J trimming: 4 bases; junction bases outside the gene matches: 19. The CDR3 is CASRGGGGGARRPYNEQFF. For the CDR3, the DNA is TGTGCCAGCAGGGGTGGAGGCGGGGGGGCTCGTCGACCGTACAATGAGCAGTTCTTC.

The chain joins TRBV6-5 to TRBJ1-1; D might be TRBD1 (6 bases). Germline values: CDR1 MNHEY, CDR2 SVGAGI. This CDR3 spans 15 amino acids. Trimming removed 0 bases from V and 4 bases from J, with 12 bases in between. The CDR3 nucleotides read TGTGCCAGCAGTTACTCTGGGGGCGGCGGCACTGAAGCTTTCTTT. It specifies CASSYSGGGGTEAFF.

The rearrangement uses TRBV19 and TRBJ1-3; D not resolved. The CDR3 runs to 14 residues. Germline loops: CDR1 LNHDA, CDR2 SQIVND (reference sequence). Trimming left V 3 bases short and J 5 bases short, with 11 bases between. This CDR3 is CASSIAHGRNTIYF. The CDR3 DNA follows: TGTGCCAGTAGTATCGCGCACGGAAGAAACACCATATATTTT.

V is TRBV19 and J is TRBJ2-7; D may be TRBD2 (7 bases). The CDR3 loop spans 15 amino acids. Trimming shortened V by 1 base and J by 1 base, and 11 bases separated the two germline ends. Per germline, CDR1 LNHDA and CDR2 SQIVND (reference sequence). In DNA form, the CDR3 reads TGTGCCAGTAGTATAGGGAGGGGGGGATCCTACGAGCAGTACTTC. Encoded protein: CASSIGRGGSYEQYF.

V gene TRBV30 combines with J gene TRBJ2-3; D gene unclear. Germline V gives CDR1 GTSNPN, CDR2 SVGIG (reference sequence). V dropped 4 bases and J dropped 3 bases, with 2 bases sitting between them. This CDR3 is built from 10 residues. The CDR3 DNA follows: TGTGCCTGGATTACAGATACGCAGTATTTT. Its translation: CAWITDTQYF.

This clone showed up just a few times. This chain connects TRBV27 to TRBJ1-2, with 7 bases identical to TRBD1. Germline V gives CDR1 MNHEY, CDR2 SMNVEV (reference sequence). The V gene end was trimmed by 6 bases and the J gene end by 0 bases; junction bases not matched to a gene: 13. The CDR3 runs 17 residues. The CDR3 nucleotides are TGTGCCAGCAGCCGGGCCGGGACAGCCGCCGCTAACTATGGCTACACCTTC. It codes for CASSRAGTAAANYGYTF.

CDR3 coding DNA: TGTGCCAGCAGTACAGGCTACGCTTGGGGAGGCTACACCTTC. Encoded protein: CASSTGYAWGGYTF. This chain uses TRBV3-1 (or the pseudogene TRBV3-2) with TRBJ1-2; D might be TRBD1 (5 bases). The germline CDR1 and CDR2 sequences are LGHDT and YNNKEL (reference sequence). V was shortened by 6 bases and J by 8 bases, with 19 bases between the two germline ends. CDR3 size: 14 residues.

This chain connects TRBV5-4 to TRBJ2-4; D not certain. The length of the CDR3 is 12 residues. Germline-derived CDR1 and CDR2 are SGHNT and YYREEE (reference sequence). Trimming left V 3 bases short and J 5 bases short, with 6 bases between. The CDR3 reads CASSSAENIQYF. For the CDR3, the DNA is TGTGCCAGCAGCTCCGCCGAAAACATTCAGTACTTC.

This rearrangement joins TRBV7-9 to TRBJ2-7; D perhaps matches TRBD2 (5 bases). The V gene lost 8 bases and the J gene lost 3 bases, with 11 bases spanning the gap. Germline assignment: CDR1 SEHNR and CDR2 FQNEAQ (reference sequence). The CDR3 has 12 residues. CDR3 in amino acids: CASATSVYEQYF. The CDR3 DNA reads TGTGCCAGCGCTACTAGTGTCTACGAGCAGTACTTC.